This TCR beta chain was profiled in a study of CD4 and CD8 cells across lung adenocarcinoma regions. MiXCR, applied by TCRdb to the PCR reads, yields one record per CDR3 protein. This table has roughly 25,000 distinct CDR3 sequences, 52% appearing once. Donors had localized lung adenocarcinoma, a non-small cell lung cancer. Trimming at V came to 6 bases and at J to 1 base, leaving 3 bases not matched to a gene. Germline V lookup: CDR1 MNHEY, CDR2 SMNVEV (reference sequence). The CDR3 contains 14 residues. In its sample, this clonotype was seen a few times. The sequence was collected from a male donor with lung adenocarcinoma. The CD4 and CD8 labels of this study may be unreliable. This sequence joins TRBV27 and TRBJ2-1; TRBD2 aligns across 7 bases. Sequenced: CD4+ T cells from the center of a lung tumor. The CDR3 region has the DNA TGTGCCAGCAGAATGGGGGGGTCCTACAATGAGCAGTTCTTC. It is translated as CASRMGGSYNEQFF.